Below, one T cell receptor (beta chain) is given with its context. Its specificity is not known. TCRdb recomputed calls from the 5' RACE reads with MiXCR, one row per CDR3 protein. The repertoire has roughly 410,000 distinct CDR3 sequences, less than 25% of them found once; the top ten carry 8.5% to 9%. This specimen comes from a study of T-cell memory formation after mild COVID-19. Trimming stripped 0 bases from V and 5 bases from J, with 10 bases between. Per germline, CDR1 LGHDT and CDR2 YNNKEL (reference sequence). CDR3 length: 15 residues. Findings of the study overall: The authors did not confirm SARS-CoV-2 specificity of second-wave clones peaking day 37.

This TCR was recovered from an adult woman who had mild COVID-19 (a few samples of this study predate the infection). Cell type and time point are not known. V usage is TRBV3-1 and J usage is TRBJ1-4; D might be TRBD1 (6 bases). Material: PBMCs or a T cell subset sorted from them (not recorded which). Here the CDR3 reads CASSQETGLNEKLFF. In DNA form, the CDR3 reads TGTGCCAGCAGCCAAGAGACAGGACTGAATGAAAAACTGTTTTTT. The full variable domain, rest sourced from reference TRBV3-1 and TRBJ1-4, is DTAVSQTPKYLVTQMGNDKSIKCEQNLGHDTMYWYKQDSKKFLKIMFSYNNKELIINETVPNRFSPKSPDKAHLNLHINSLELGDSAVYFCASSQETGLNEKLFFGSGTQLSVL.